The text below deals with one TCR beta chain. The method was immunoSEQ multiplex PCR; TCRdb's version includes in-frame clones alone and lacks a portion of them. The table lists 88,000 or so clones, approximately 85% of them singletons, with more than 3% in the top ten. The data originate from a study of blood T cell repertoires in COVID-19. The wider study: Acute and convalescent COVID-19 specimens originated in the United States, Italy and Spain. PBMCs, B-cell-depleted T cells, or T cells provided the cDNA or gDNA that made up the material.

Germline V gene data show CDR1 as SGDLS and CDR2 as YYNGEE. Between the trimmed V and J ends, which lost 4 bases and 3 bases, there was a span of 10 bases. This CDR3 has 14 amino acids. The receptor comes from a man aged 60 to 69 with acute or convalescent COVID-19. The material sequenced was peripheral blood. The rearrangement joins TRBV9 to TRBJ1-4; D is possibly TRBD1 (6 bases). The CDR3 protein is CASSRGQPNEKLFF. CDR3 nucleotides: TGTGCCAGCAGCCGTGGACAGCCTAATGAAAAACTGTTTTTT.